These 3 T cell receptor beta chains were sequenced from one sample in a study of blood T cell repertoires in COVID-19. Profiled with immunoSEQ multiplex PCR; TCRdb holds only in-frame clones, not every one. This table has fewer than 30,000 clones, roughly 80% appearing once. Sequencing input: peripheral blood. The receptors derive from a woman between 55 and 75 years old with acute or convalescent COVID-19.

This clone was detected only a few times. This chain uses TRBV24-1 with TRBJ1-1; 7 nucleotides agree with TRBD1. Trimming removed 4 bases from V and 4 bases from J; junction bases left unmatched: 2. Germline V lookup: CDR1 KGHDR, CDR2 SFDVKD. The CDR3 is 13 amino acids. The CDR3 region is CATSETGVTEAFF. The CDR3 region has the DNA TGTGCCACCAGTGAAACAGGGGTCACTGAAGCTTTCTTT.

CDR3 nucleotide sequence: TGTGCCAGCAGCTTAGGTTCTCCATGGGGGGGCCCCCTCGTCAATGAGCAGTTCTTC. It yields the protein CASSLGSPWGGPLVNEQFF. V and J are TRBV11-3 and TRBJ2-1, with D possibly TRBD2 on 7 matching bases. V gave up 1 base and J gave up 6 bases, with 25 bases separating them. This CDR3 is built from 19 residues. From germline, CDR1 is SGHNT and CDR2 YENEEA.

This chain uses TRBV4-2 with TRBJ2-5, with 10 bases that match TRBD2. CDR3 length equals 15 residues. The germline V gene encodes CDR1 LGHNA and CDR2 YNFKEQ. The trim removed 4 bases at V and 2 bases at J, leaving 4 bases unmatched. The CDR3 DNA reads as TGTGCCAGCAGCCGCACACTAGCGGGGCAAGAGACCCAGTACTTC. Protein: CASSRTLAGQETQYF.